Shown below are 31 T cell receptor beta chains from a single sample sequenced in a study of T cell responses to AZD1222 COVID-19 vaccine. The repertoire was sequenced with immunoSEQ multiplex PCR; TCRdb's copy has only in-frame clones and lacks some. The table has fewer than 150,000 clones, around 84% seen once. Sequenced here: peripheral blood, sampled 28 days after the second AZD1222 dose. The receptor set was obtained from an adult who received the AZD1222 COVID-19 vaccine.

V and J are TRBV5-1 and TRBJ2-7, with TRBD1 as a possible D gene (6 bases). Trimming cost V 0 bases and J 0 bases, with 13 bases left between them. The CDR3 is 16 residues long. CDR1 and CDR2 from the germline V gene are SGHRS and YFSETQ. This CDR3 is CASSLGSTGLSYEQYF. The DNA of the CDR3 is TGCGCCAGCAGCTTGGGGTCGACAGGCCTCTCCTACGAGCAGTACTTC. Drawing the rest from reference TRBV5-1 and TRBJ2-7, the complete variable domain is KAGVTQTPRYLIKTRGQQVTLSCSPISGHRSVSWYQQTPGQGLQFLFEYFSETQRNKGNFPGRFSGRQFSNSRSEMNVSTLELGDSALYLCASSLGSTGLSYEQYFGPGTRLTVT.

The V and J genes are TRBV27 and TRBJ2-7; TRBD2 matches 7 bases. V dropped 3 bases and J dropped 5; count of bases not matched to a gene: 4. The CDR3 extends over 13 amino acids. Germline assignment: CDR1 MNHEY and CDR2 SMNVEV (reference sequence). CDR3 sequence: CASSFRGDHEQYF. The DNA of the CDR3 is TGTGCCAGCAGTTTTCGGGGGGACCACGAGCAGTACTTC.

The genes are TRBV23-1 and TRBJ1-1; D possibly corresponds to TRBD1 (6 bases). TRBV23-1 belongs to the ORF category, with a function that is uncertain. The CDR3 is 18 amino acids. Trimming cost V 0 bases and J 0 bases, with 17 bases left between them. Written as DNA, the CDR3 is TGCGCCAGCAGTCAATCTTCGGGGTTGGGGGGCATGAACACTGAAGCTTTCTTT. Translated, it gives CASSQSSGLGGMNTEAFF.

The V gene is TRBV6-5, the J gene TRBJ2-3, with a possible D match to TRBD2 (5 bases). This CDR3 has 15 amino acids. V lost 8 bases and J 0 bases, leaving 15 bases between the germline ends. Germline CDR1 reads MNHEY; CDR2 reads SVGAGI. CDR3 nucleotides: TGTGCCAGCTCTGGCGGGTTAGCTAGCACAGATACGCAGTATTTT. Its protein product is CASSGGLASTDTQYF.

The chain is built from TRBV5-1 and TRBJ1-2; no reliable D call. The CDR3 extends over 15 amino acids. The germline V gene encodes CDR1 SGHRS and CDR2 YFSETQ. V lost 0 bases and J 4 bases, leaving 13 bases between the germline ends. The CDR3 protein is CASSLADSRGYGYTF. Written as DNA, the CDR3 is TGCGCCAGCAGCTTGGCCGATTCCCGGGGCTATGGCTACACCTTC.

The V call is TRBV7-9, the J call TRBJ2-7; the D call may be TRBD1 or TRBD2 (6 bases each). Trimming took off 5 bases at V and 7 bases at J, with 15 bases between the two ends. The CDR3 runs to 13 residues. In germline, CDR1 is SEHNR, CDR2 FQNEAQ (reference sequence). The CDR3 reads CASSVGGYGEQYF. CDR3 coding DNA: TGTGCCAGCAGCGTCGGGGGCTACGGGGAGCAGTACTTC.

This sequence joins TRBV19 and TRBJ1-2; the D gene is possibly TRBD1 (6 bases). V dropped 6 bases and J dropped 8 bases, with 25 bases sitting between them. The CDR3 is 16 amino acids. Per germline, CDR1 LNHDA and CDR2 SQIVND (reference sequence). CDR3 in DNA: TGTGCCAGTAGCCAAGAGGGTGTGGGGGCTCGAAGGGGCTACACCTTC. Translated: CASSQEGVGARRGYTF.

J is TRBJ1-5 and V is TRBV19; D gene uncertain. The CDR3 contains 14 residues. Germline CDR1 and CDR2: LNHDA and SQIVND (reference sequence). V was cut by 5 bases and J by 0 bases, with 8 bases left in between. CDR3 in DNA: TGTGCCAGTAGTGGCGGTTTTAGCAATCAGCCCCAGCATTTT. Its protein is CASSGGFSNQPQHF. Using reference TRBV19 and TRBJ1-5 for the parts outside the CDR3, the full variable domain is DGGITQSPKYLFRKEGQNVTLSCEQNLNHDAMYWYRQDPGQGLRLIYYSQIVNDFQKGDIAEGYSVSREKKESFPLTVTSAQKNPTAFYLCASSGGFSNQPQHFGDGTRLSIL.

V gene TRBV29-1 combines with J gene TRBJ2-1, with unresolved D. V was clipped by 1 base and J by 9 bases, with 13 bases between them. Germline CDR1 reads SQVTM; CDR2 reads ANQGSEA. The CDR3 extends over 13 amino acids. The CDR3, as DNA: TGCAGCGTTGAAGCATCTAGGTTGGTTGAGCAGTTCTTC. This sequence encodes CSVEASRLVEQFF.

The chain combines TRBV4-1 with TRBJ2-1; tentatively, D is TRBD1 (6 bases). Per the germline V gene, CDR1 is MGHRA and CDR2 is YSYEKL. There are 19 residues in the CDR3. V was clipped by 0 bases and J by 0 bases, with 18 bases between them. Here the CDR3 reads CASSQETFVRGSSYNEQFF. Written as DNA, the CDR3 is TGCGCCAGCAGCCAAGAAACATTCGTGAGGGGGAGCTCCTACAATGAGCAGTTCTTC.

The chain combines TRBV19 with TRBJ2-4, with D unclear. This CDR3 region has 17 residues. Germline V gene lookup returns CDR1 LNHDA and CDR2 SQIVND (reference sequence). Trimming cost V 6 bases and J 0 bases, with 18 bases left between them. The DNA for the CDR3 is TGTGCCAGTAGCACGCCGGACCGTTTTACAGCCAAAAACATTCAGTACTTC. Translated: CASSTPDRFTAKNIQYF.

This clone occurred once. Other nucleotide sequences from this sample produce the same CDR3. The chain uses TRBV9 and TRBJ2-3; D might be TRBD2 (6 bases). V was pared by 2 bases and J by 0 bases, with 7 bases between. The CDR3 sequence is 14 residues long. Looked up from germline, CDR1 is SGDLS and CDR2 is YYNGEE. The CDR3 nucleotides read TGTGCCAGCAGCGTGGAGGGAAGCACAGATACGCAGTATTTT. This gives the protein CASSVEGSTDTQYF.

The chain joins TRBV2 to TRBJ1-2; TRBD1 matches 7 bases. This CDR3 is 14 amino acids long. Per the germline V gene, CDR1 is SNHLY and CDR2 is FYNNEI. V dropped 6 bases and J dropped 0; count of bases not matched to a gene: 4. CDR3 region: CASRPTGPNYGYTF. CDR3 bases: TGTGCCAGCAGGCCGACAGGGCCTAACTATGGCTACACCTTC.

A single count supports this clone. The chain uses TRBV19 and TRBJ2-3; possible D gene TRBD2, 5 bases. Trimming took off 5 bases at V and 2 bases at J, with 8 bases between the two ends. The germline CDR1 and CDR2 sequences are LNHDA and SQIVND (reference sequence). CDR3 size: 13 residues. This chain's CDR3 is CASSPGVTDTQYF. DNA of the CDR3: TGTGCCAGTAGTCCCGGGGTCACAGATACGCAGTATTTT.

This clone was seen once. The chain has TRBV19 and TRBJ2-3; D call uncertain. Germline CDR1 is LNHDA and CDR2 is SQIVND (reference sequence). V lost 1 base and J lost 5, with 7 bases in between. The CDR3 loop spans 13 amino acids. The CDR3 bases are TGTGCCAGTAGTATAGCCGGAAAAGATACGCAGTATTTT. It codes for CASSIAGKDTQYF.

The chain is built from TRBV12-5 and TRBJ1-2; D might be TRBD1 (5 bases). Germline V gene sequence: CDR1 LGHNT, CDR2 FRNRAP. V lost 2 bases and J lost 7, with 8 bases in between. This CDR3 comprises 12 residues. This chain's CDR3 is CASGLTGTGYTF. The CDR3 coding sequence is TGTGCTAGTGGTTTGACGGGGACTGGCTACACCTTC.

This chain uses TRBV6-5 with TRBJ1-6, with TRBD1 matching over 7 bases. CDR1 and CDR2 from the germline V gene are MNHEY and SVGAGI. The CDR3 loop spans 15 amino acids. V gave up 0 bases and J gave up 10 bases; unmatched junction bases: 6. The CDR3 DNA follows: TGTGCCAGCAGTTACTCGAGAGGGGGCAGGTCACCCCTCCACTTT. Translated, it gives CASSYSRGGRSPLHF.

V is TRBV6-1 and J is TRBJ2-6; perhaps TRBD2 as D (5 bases). Per the germline V gene, CDR1 is MNHNS and CDR2 is SASEGT. V gave up 1 base and J gave up 0 bases, with 13 bases separating them. CDR3 length: 18 amino acids. The CDR3 DNA reads TGTGCCAGCAGTGAAGATGGACGGGAACTCTCTGGGGCCAACGTCCTGACTTTC. Residues: CASSEDGRELSGANVLTF.

The CDR3 here is CASSVLGTSANEQFF. The DNA of the CDR3 is TGTGCCAGCAGCGTTTTAGGGACTAGCGCTAATGAGCAGTTCTTC. The V and J genes are TRBV9 and TRBJ2-1; TRBD2 matches 10 bases. The V and J ends lost 2 bases and 7 bases, in that order; junction bases with no gene match: 6. The CDR3 extends over 15 amino acids. The germline V gene encodes CDR1 SGDLS and CDR2 YYNGEE.

CDR3 bases: TGTGCCAGCAGTTACTTTCCTTCCGGGACAGGCTCCTACGAGCAGTACTTC. Translating gives CASSYFPSGTGSYEQYF. The V gene is TRBV6-2 or TRBV6-3, the J gene TRBJ2-7; the match to TRBD1 covers 8 bases. The CDR3 is 17 residues long. Looked up from germline, CDR1 is MNHEY and CDR2 is SVGEGT. V shed 1 base and J 0 bases; nucleotides not matched to a gene: 8.

J is TRBJ2-7 and V is TRBV7-2, with TRBD1 identical over 8 bases. CDR3 length equals 16 residues. Germline V gives CDR1 SGHTA, CDR2 FQGNSA. After removal of 6 bases from V and 1 base from J, the junction contained 11 bases not matched to a gene. CDR3 region: CASSRSSGGASYEQYF. In DNA form, the CDR3 reads TGTGCCAGCAGTAGGTCGTCAGGGGGCGCGTCCTACGAGCAGTACTTC.

This clone was detected only a few times. The chain joins TRBV12-5 to TRBJ1-5; possibly TRBD1 for D (6 bases). From germline, CDR1 is LGHNT and CDR2 FRNRAP. This CDR3 contains 15 residues. The ends were cut back, 7 bases at V and 3 bases at J, with 16 bases in the middle. The CDR3 here is CASATWGAHNQPQHF. The CDR3 nucleotides are TGTGCTAGTGCCACCTGGGGGGCTCACAATCAGCCCCAGCATTTT.

The chain joins TRBV5-5 to TRBJ2-4; D gene unclear. Trimming stripped 4 bases from V and 0 bases from J, with 8 bases between. The CDR3 extends over 14 amino acids. Per the germline V gene, CDR1 is SGHKS and CDR2 is YYEKEE (reference sequence). CDR3 region: CASSTWVAKNIQYF. The CDR3 bases are TGTGCCAGCAGCACCTGGGTAGCCAAAAACATTCAGTACTTC.

The chain recombines TRBV11-2 with TRBJ2-2; 8 bases match TRBD1. The CDR3 covers 16 residues. Trimming cost V 4 bases and J 0 bases; bases outside gene matches: 4. Germline V CDR1 and CDR2: SGHAT, FQNNGV. The CDR3 sequence: CASSSDRGPNTGELFF. The CDR3 region has the DNA TGTGCCAGCAGCTCCGACAGGGGCCCGAACACCGGGGAGCTGTTTTTT.

This chain uses TRBV9 with TRBJ1-3, with D possibly TRBD1 on 6 matching bases. The V gene's germline CDR1 is SGDLS and CDR2 YYNGEE. The CDR3 extends over 15 amino acids. V shed 4 bases and J shed 0 bases, with 11 bases lying between them. The CDR3 DNA reads as TGTGCCAGCAGCCCGGGGGGGCCCTCTGGAAACACCATATATTTT. This codes for CASSPGGPSGNTIYF. Using reference TRBV9 and TRBJ1-3 for the parts outside the CDR3, the full variable domain is DSGVTQTPKHLITATGQRVTLRCSPRSGDLSVYWYQQSLDQGLQFLIQYYNGEERAKGNILERFSAQQFPDLHSELNLSSLELGDSALYFCASSPGGPSGNTIYFGEGSWLTVV.

CDR3 protein: CASSYVGSMGAREQYF. The CDR3 DNA is TGTGCCAGCAGTTACGTTGGTAGCATGGGGGCGAGGGAGCAGTACTTC. The chain employs TRBV6-5 and TRBJ2-7; TRBD1 is a possible D gene (6 bases). CDR3 length: 16 amino acids. CDR1 and CDR2 from the germline V gene are MNHEY and SVGAGI. Trimming stripped 2 bases from V and 7 bases from J, with 21 bases between.

The chain links TRBV5-6 to TRBJ2-1; TRBD1 agrees at 8 bases. The CDR3 spans 17 residues. Germline V gene sequence: CDR1 SGHDT, CDR2 YYEEEE. With V trimmed by 4 bases and J by 4 bases, 13 bases remained unmatched. DNA of the CDR3: TGTGCCAGCAGCCCTCCCGAGGGGACAGGAGTGTACAATGAGCAGTTCTTC. Encoded protein: CASSPPEGTGVYNEQFF.

The J gene is TRBJ2-1, the V gene TRBV5-1, with TRBD2 matching over 8 bases. The CDR3 runs to 17 residues. Trimming removed 3 bases from V and 4 bases from J; junction bases left unmatched: 12. Per germline, CDR1 SGHRS and CDR2 YFSETQ. Here the CDR3 reads CASSWRHSGTSYNEQFF. The DNA of the CDR3 is TGCGCCAGCAGCTGGCGGCATAGCGGGACCTCGTACAATGAGCAGTTCTTC. Filled out from reference TRBV5-1 and TRBJ2-1, the complete variable domain reads KAGVTQTPRYLIKTRGQQVTLSCSPISGHRSVSWYQQTPGQGLQFLFEYFSETQRNKGNFPGRFSGRQFSNSRSEMNVSTLELGDSALYLCASSWRHSGTSYNEQFFGPGTRLTVL.

The chain recombines TRBV9 with TRBJ1-4; D may be TRBD1 (5 bases). Trimming shortened V by 3 bases and J by 7 bases, and 16 bases separated the two germline ends. The CDR3 spans 15 residues. Germline V gene sequence: CDR1 SGDLS, CDR2 YYNGEE. CDR3 in DNA: TGTGCCAGCAGCGGAGCAGGGCGTAGGAGTGAAAAACTGTTTTTT. Protein product: CASSGAGRRSEKLFF.

This clone came up a few times. J is TRBJ1-5 and V is TRBV28, with no clear D. V was shortened by 4 bases and J by 3 bases, with 13 bases between the two germline ends. This CDR3 has 15 residues. The V gene's germline CDR1 is MDHEN and CDR2 SYDVKM. CDR3: CASSSWTDLNQPQHF. CDR3 nucleotide sequence: TGTGCCAGCAGTTCTTGGACGGACCTCAATCAGCCCCAGCATTTT.

This clone has only one observation. V is TRBV28 and J is TRBJ1-4; D gene ambiguous. Between the trimmed V and J ends, which lost 6 bases and 11 bases, there was a span of 10 bases. Looked up from germline, CDR1 is MDHEN and CDR2 is SYDVKM. This CDR3 contains 11 residues. CDR3 loop: CASRLSGKLFF. CDR3 DNA: TGTGCCAGCAGGCTCTCGGGGAAACTGTTTTTT.